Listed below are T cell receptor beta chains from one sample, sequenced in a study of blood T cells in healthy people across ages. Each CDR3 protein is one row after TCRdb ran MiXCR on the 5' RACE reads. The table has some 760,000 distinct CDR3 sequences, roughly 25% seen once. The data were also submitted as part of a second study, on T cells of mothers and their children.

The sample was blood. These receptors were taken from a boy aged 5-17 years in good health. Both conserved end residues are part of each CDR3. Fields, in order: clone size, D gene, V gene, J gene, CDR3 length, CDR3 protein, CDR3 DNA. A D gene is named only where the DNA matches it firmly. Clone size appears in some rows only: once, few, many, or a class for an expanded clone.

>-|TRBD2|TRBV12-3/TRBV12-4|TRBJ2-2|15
CASRPQRENTGELFF
TGTGCCAGCAGGCCCCAGCGGGAGAATACCGGGGAGCTGTTTTTT
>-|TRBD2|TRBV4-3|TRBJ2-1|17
CASSQDLGAGTDNEQFF
TGCGCCAGCAGCCAAGATCTGGGAGCGGGAACGGACAATGAGCAGTTCTTC
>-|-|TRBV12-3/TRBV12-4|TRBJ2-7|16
CASSLMVTVVTYEQYF
TGTGCCAGCAGTTTAATGGTCACGGTGGTTACCTACGAGCAGTACTTC
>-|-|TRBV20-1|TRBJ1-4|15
CSARDSGQSNEKLFF
TGCAGTGCTAGAGATTCGGGGCAGTCTAATGAAAAACTGTTTTTT
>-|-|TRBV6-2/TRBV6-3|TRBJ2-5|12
CASSHKGETQYF
TGTGCCAGCAGTCACAAGGGAGAGACCCAGTACTTC
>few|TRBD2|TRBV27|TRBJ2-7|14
CASSLRRETYEQYF
TGTGCCAGCAGTTTGCGGCGGGAGACATACGAGCAGTACTTC
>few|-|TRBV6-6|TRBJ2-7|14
CASSSTDGSYEQYF
TGTGCCAGCAGTTCCACTGACGGCTCCTACGAGCAGTACTTC
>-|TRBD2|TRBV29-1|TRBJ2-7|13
CSVAGLAGSEQYF
TGCAGCGTTGCGGGGCTAGCGGGTTCCGAGCAGTACTTC
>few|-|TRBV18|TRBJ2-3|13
CASCPTESDTQYF
TGTGCCAGCTGCCCCACCGAGTCAGATACGCAGTATTTT
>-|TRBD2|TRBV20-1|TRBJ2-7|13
CSASYSGGYEQYF
TGCAGTGCTAGTTATAGCGGGGGGTACGAGCAGTACTTC
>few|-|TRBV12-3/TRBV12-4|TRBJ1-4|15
CASSQGIGQRDKLFF
TGTGCCAGCAGTCAAGGTATCGGCCAAAGGGACAAACTGTTTTTT
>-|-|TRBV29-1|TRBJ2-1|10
CSVESNEQFF
TGCAGCGTTGAGTCCAATGAGCAGTTCTTC
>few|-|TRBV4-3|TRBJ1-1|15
CASSQDLTRETEAFF
TGCGCCAGCAGCCAAGATCTGACAAGAGAAACTGAAGCTTTCTTT
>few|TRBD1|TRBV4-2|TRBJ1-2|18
CASSQAGGGMGVNYGYTF
TGTGCCAGCAGCCAGGCAGGGGGGGGGATGGGGGTTAACTATGGCTACACCTTC
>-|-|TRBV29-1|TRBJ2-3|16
CSVEDPRERTTDKQYF
TGCAGCGTTGAAGATCCGAGGGAGAGGACCACAGATAAGCAGTATTTT
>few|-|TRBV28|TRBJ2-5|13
CASRGGTEETQYF
TGTGCCAGCAGGGGGGGGACAGAAGAGACCCAGTACTTC
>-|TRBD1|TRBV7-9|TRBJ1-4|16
CASSSRSTGVREKLFF
TGTGCCAGCAGCTCGAGGTCGACAGGGGTTCGCGAAAAACTGTTTTTT
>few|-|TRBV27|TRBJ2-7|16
CASTPLAKRFSYEQYF
TGTGCCAGCACCCCACTGGCGAAAAGGTTCTCCTACGAGCAGTACTTC
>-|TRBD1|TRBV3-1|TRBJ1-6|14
CASTYRGPNSPLHF
TGTGCCAGCACCTACAGGGGGCCGAATTCACCCCTCCACTTT
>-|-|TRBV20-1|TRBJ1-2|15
CSAAEGGGSNYGYTF
TGCAGTGCTGCCGAGGGGGGGGGTTCTAACTATGGCTACACCTTC
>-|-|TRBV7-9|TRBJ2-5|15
CASSHWTGREETQYF
TGTGCCAGCAGCCATTGGACAGGGAGGGAAGAGACCCAGTACTTC
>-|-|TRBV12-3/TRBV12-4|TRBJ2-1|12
CASSWVNSEQFF
TGTGCCAGCAGTTGGGTTAATAGTGAGCAGTTCTTC
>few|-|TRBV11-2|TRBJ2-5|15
CASSLGVSGQETQYF
TGTGCCAGCAGCTTAGGAGTATCGGGGCAAGAGACCCAGTACTTC
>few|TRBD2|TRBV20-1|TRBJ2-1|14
CSASVSGVYNEQFF
TGCAGTGCTAGCGTTAGCGGGGTCTACAATGAGCAGTTCTTC
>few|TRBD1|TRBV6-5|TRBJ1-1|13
CASSRQGLSGAFF
TGTGCCAGCAGTCGACAGGGGTTGTCTGGAGCTTTCTTT
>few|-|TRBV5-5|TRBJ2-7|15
CASSSSPGDSYEQYF
TGTGCCAGCAGCTCCTCTCCAGGAGACTCATACGAGCAGTACTTC
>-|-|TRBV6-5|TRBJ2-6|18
CASSYNVELTSGANVLTF
TGTGCCAGCAGTTACAACGTCGAGTTAACCTCTGGGGCCAACGTCCTGACTTTC
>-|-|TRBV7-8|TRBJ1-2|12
CASSLRGRGYTF
TGTGCCAGCAGCTTACGGGGCCGCGGCTACACCTTC
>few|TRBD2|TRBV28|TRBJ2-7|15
CASSYHSGGSYEQYF
TGTGCCAGCAGTTATCACAGCGGGGGCTCCTACGAGCAGTACTTC
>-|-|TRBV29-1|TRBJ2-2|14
CSVVGRTNTGELFF
TGCAGCGTTGTGGGACGTACGAACACCGGGGAGCTGTTTTTT
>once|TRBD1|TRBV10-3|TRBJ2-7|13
CAISETGAYEQYF
TGTGCCATCAGTGAGACAGGGGCCTACGAGCAGTACTTC
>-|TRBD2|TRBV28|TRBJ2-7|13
CASVGEGSYEQYF
TGTGCCAGTGTGGGGGAGGGAAGCTACGAGCAGTACTTC
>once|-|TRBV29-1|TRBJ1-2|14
CSVEDFRVSYGYTF
TGCAGCGTTGAAGATTTCAGGGTGTCCTATGGCTACACCTTC
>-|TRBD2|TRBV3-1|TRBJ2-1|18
CASSQGYSGNSGYNEQFF
TGTGCCAGCAGCCAAGGGTATAGCGGGAACAGTGGGTACAATGAGCAGTTCTTC
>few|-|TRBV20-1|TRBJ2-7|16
CSARVTTRTGSYEQYF
TGCAGTGCTAGAGTCACAACCCGAACAGGGAGCTACGAGCAGTACTTC
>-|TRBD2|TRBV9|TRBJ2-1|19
CASSGPGTSGRFVYNEQFF
TGTGCCAGCAGCGGGCCGGGGACTAGCGGGAGGTTCGTCTACAATGAGCAGTTCTTC
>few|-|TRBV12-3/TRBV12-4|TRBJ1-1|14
CASSPPPGVYGAFF
TGTGCCAGCAGCCCCCCTCCCGGCGTATACGGGGCTTTCTTT
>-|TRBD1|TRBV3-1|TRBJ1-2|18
CASSEKPGTGGKRYGYTF
TGTGCCAGCAGCGAAAAGCCCGGGACAGGGGGCAAGCGCTATGGCTACACCTTC
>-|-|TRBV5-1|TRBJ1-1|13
CASSREGFTEAFF
TGCGCCAGCAGCCGAGAGGGGTTCACTGAAGCTTTCTTT
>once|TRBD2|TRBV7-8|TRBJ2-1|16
CASLGSPGGGYNEQFF
TGTGCCAGCCTGGGGTCCCCGGGAGGAGGCTACAATGAGCAGTTCTTC
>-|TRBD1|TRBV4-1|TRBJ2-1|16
CASSQDSGTGVGGQFF
TGCGCCAGCAGCCAAGATTCCGGGACAGGGGTAGGCGGGCAGTTCTTC
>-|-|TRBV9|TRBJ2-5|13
CASGRDAFGEQYF
TGTGCCAGCGGGCGGGATGCGTTCGGGGAGCAGTACTTC
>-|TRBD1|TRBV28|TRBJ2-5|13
CASSGQGMKTQYF
TGTGCCAGCAGTGGACAGGGGATGAAGACCCAGTACTTC
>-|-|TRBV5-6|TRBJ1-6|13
CASSFLSRSPLHF
TGTGCCAGCAGCTTCTTAAGCAGGTCACCCCTCCACTTT
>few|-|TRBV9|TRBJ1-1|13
CASSRDMNTEAFF
TGTGCCAGCAGCAGAGACATGAACACTGAAGCTTTCTTT
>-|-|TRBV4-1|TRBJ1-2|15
CASSQDPSQTYGYTF
TGCGCCAGCAGCCAAGATCCTTCACAGACCTATGGCTACACCTTC
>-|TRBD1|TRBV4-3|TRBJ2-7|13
CASSRTGEDEQYF
TGCGCCAGCAGCCGGACAGGGGAAGACGAGCAGTACTTC
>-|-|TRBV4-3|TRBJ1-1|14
CASSHDTVLGEAFF
TGCGCCAGCAGCCACGATACAGTCCTAGGAGAAGCTTTCTTT
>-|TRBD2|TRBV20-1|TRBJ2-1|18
CSAVVSGRGGSSYNEQFF
TGCAGCGCCGTAGTTAGCGGGAGAGGAGGAAGTTCCTACAATGAGCAGTTCTTC
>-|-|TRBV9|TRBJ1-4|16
CASSVGGIGFGEKLFF
TGTGCCAGCAGCGTTGGGGGTATAGGGTTTGGGGAAAAACTGTTTTTT
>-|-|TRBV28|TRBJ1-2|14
CASSLPLGSYGYTF
TGTGCCAGCAGTTTACCTCTAGGGTCCTATGGCTACACCTTC
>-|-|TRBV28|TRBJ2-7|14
CASSPQRVSYEQYF
TGTGCCAGCAGCCCCCAACGGGTATCCTACGAGCAGTACTTC
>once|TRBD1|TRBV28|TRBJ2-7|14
CASSLTGTGLEQYF
TGTGCCAGCAGTCTCACCGGGACAGGGTTGGAGCAGTACTTC
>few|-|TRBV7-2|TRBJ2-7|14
CASSLAWDELEQYF
TGTGCCAGCAGCTTAGCGTGGGACGAGCTAGAGCAGTACTTC
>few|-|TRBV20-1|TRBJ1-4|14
CSARDTGRSEKLFF
TGCAGTGCTAGAGATACAGGGAGGAGTGAAAAACTGTTTTTT
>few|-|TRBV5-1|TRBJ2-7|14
CASSLLLNTYEQYF
TGCGCCAGCAGCTTGTTATTGAACACCTACGAGCAGTACTTC
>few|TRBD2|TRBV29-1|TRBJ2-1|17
CSVEDLGLAGEEDEQFF
TGCAGCGTTGAAGATCTGGGACTAGCGGGAGAGGAGGATGAGCAGTTCTTC
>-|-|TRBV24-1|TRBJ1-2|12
CATSVGNYGYTF
TGTGCCACCAGTGTTGGAAACTATGGCTACACCTTC
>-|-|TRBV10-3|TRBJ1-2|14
CAISESGSNYGYTF
TGTGCCATCAGTGAGTCAGGATCTAACTATGGCTACACCTTC
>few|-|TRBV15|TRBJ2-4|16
CATSRVSGGSKNIQYF
TGTGCCACCAGCAGAGTATCCGGGGGTTCCAAAAACATTCAGTACTTC